The 18 T cell receptor beta chains below all came from one sample that was sequenced in a study of cytomegalovirus exposure and HLA in healthy donors. Primers for the PCR totalled 60 Vbeta and 13 Jbeta. Libraries were prepared by immunoSEQ multiplex PCR; TCRdb keeps only in-frame clonotypes and omits some of them. Here the sample spans 150,000 or so clones, about 80% being singletons. Specimen: PBMCs. The receptor source for this set is a man between 18 and 35 years old in good health and CMV-seropositive.

This clone was picked up one time. The V call is TRBV28, the J call TRBJ2-7, with D tentatively TRBD2 (5 bases). From germline, CDR1 is MDHEN and CDR2 SYDVKM. The V gene lost 4 bases and the J gene lost 3 bases, with 7 bases spanning the gap. CDR3 length equals 12 residues. The chain's CDR3 is CASSSGSYEQYF. CDR3 nucleotide sequence: TGTGCCAGCAGTTCTGGGAGCTACGAGCAGTACTTC.

The chain recombines TRBV5-8 with TRBJ2-1; tentative D call: TRBD2 (6 bases). The CDR3 spans 15 residues. Per the germline V gene, CDR1 is SGHTS and CDR2 is YDEGEE. V lost 7 bases, J lost 5 bases, and 19 bases lay in between. The CDR3 DNA reads as TGTGCCAGCCTATCATACCGGGACTGGAACAATGAGCAGTTCTTC. Protein sequence: CASLSYRDWNNEQFF. Looking up the rest from reference TRBV5-8 and TRBJ2-1 gives the full variable domain: EAGVTQSPTHLIKTRGQQATLRCSPISGHTSVYWYQQALGLGLQFLLWYDEGEERNRGNFPPRFSGRQFPNYSSELNVNALELEDSALYLCASLSYRDWNNEQFFGPGTRLTVL.

This chain uses TRBV18 with TRBJ2-5, with D possibly being TRBD1 (6 bases). V was shortened by 3 bases and J by 1 base, with 12 bases between the two germline ends. The germline gives CDR1 KGHSH, CDR2 LQKENI. The CDR3 has 15 residues. In DNA, the CDR3 is TGTGCCAGCTCACCCCGGGGACAAATCCAAGAGACCCAGTACTTC. It is translated as CASSPRGQIQETQYF.

This rearrangement joins TRBV5-1 to TRBJ1-1; D is uncertain. The CDR3 contains 13 residues. The V gene lost 0 bases and the J gene lost 6 bases, with 9 bases spanning the gap. CDR1 is SGHRS and CDR2 is YFSETQ in the germline V gene. The CDR3 loop reads CASSLVGGAEAFF. The CDR3 DNA is TGCGCCAGCAGCTTGGTTGGAGGAGCTGAAGCTTTCTTT.

Comment on this clone: Other nucleotide sequences in the sample specify the same CDR3. V usage is TRBV7-2 and J usage is TRBJ2-7; tentative D call: TRBD2 (5 bases). This CDR3 has 14 residues. In germline, CDR1 is SGHTA, CDR2 FQGNSA. The V and J ends lost 3 bases and 2 bases respectively, with 11 bases between them. The CDR3 loop is CASSFGGGPYEQYF. CDR3 in DNA: TGTGCCAGCAGCTTCGGCGGAGGCCCCTACGAGCAGTACTTC.

This clone is a singleton in its sample. The chain carries TRBV28 and TRBJ2-7; D not certain. The CDR3 covers 14 residues. Per the germline V gene, CDR1 is MDHEN and CDR2 is SYDVKM. V was cut by 7 bases and J by 2 bases, with 15 bases left in between. As DNA, the CDR3 is TGTGCCAGCACGCCCCGTGCGTCCACCTACGAGCAGTACTTC. It encodes CASTPRASTYEQYF.

This rearrangement joins TRBV6-5 to TRBJ2-7; D is perhaps TRBD1 (6 bases). Trimming took 6 bases from V and 1 from J, leaving 16 bases between them. This CDR3 has 15 amino acids. Per the germline V gene, CDR1 is MNHEY and CDR2 is SVGAGI. CDR3 amino acids: CASRTNREISYEQYF. DNA for the CDR3: TGTGCCAGCAGAACGAACAGGGAAATTTCCTACGAGCAGTACTTC.

This sequence joins TRBV29-1 and TRBJ1-1; no firm D call. Germline-derived CDR1 and CDR2 are SQVTM and ANQGSEA. Trimming stripped 2 bases from V and 0 bases from J, with 10 bases between. This CDR3 region has 14 residues. The CDR3 DNA reads as TGCAGCGTTGAATCGGGTAGTTTGAACACTGAAGCTTTCTTT. Translation gives CSVESGSLNTEAFF.

V and J are TRBV7-3 and TRBJ1-1; D possibly corresponds to TRBD1 (6 bases). The CDR3 totals 16 residues. V was cut by 6 bases and J by 0 bases, with 17 bases left in between. Per germline, CDR1 SGHTA and CDR2 FQGTGA. The CDR3 DNA follows: TGTGCCAGCAGGGCGGGGGGCGGAAACATGAACACTGAAGCTTTCTTT. Its protein product is CASRAGGGNMNTEAFF.

The chain combines TRBV5-1 with TRBJ2-2, with a weak D call TRBD2 (5 bases). Germline V gene sequence: CDR1 SGHRS, CDR2 YFSETQ. The V and J ends lost 4 bases and 0 bases respectively, with 7 bases between them. The CDR3 is made up of 14 amino acids. CDR3: CASSHGTNTGELFF. As DNA, the CDR3 is TGCGCCAGCAGCCACGGGACGAACACCGGGGAGCTGTTTTTT.

This chain joins TRBV5-1 and TRBJ2-5; 10 nucleotides match TRBD1. Per germline, CDR1 SGHRS and CDR2 YFSETQ. V was pared by 3 bases and J by 4 bases, with 6 bases of the junction left unmatched. This CDR3 comprises 15 residues. CDR3 sequence (DNA): TGCGCCAGCAGCTCGGGACAGGGGTTAGGAGAGACCCAGTACTTC. Its translation is CASSSGQGLGETQYF. The complete variable domain, with remaining parts taken from reference TRBV5-1 and TRBJ2-5, reads KAGVTQTPRYLIKTRGQQVTLSCSPISGHRSVSWYQQTPGQGLQFLFEYFSETQRNKGNFPGRFSGRQFSNSRSEMNVSTLELGDSALYLCASSSGQGLGETQYFGPGTRLLVL.

The CDR3 spells CASSVGQLSNEQYF. CDR3 coding DNA: TGTGCCAGCAGCGTAGGACAACTCAGCAACGAGCAGTACTTC. This rearrangement joins TRBV9 to TRBJ2-7; no clear D gene. The CDR3 spans 14 residues. Between the trimmed V and J ends, which lost 0 bases and 5 bases, there was a span of 12 bases. The V gene's germline CDR1 is SGDLS and CDR2 YYNGEE.

CDR3 bases: TGTGCCAGCAGCCCAGCGGCGGTAAATGGCTACACCTTC. Amino acids: CASSPAAVNGYTF. V gene TRBV7-2 combines with J gene TRBJ1-2; D not certain. This CDR3 has 13 residues. Looked up from germline, CDR1 is SGHTA and CDR2 is FQGNSA. V lost 5 bases to trimming and J lost 6 bases, with 13 bases between them.

The V call is TRBV9, the J call TRBJ2-5; 11 nucleotides align to TRBD1. Germline V gene lookup returns CDR1 SGDLS and CDR2 YYNGEE. The CDR3 has 16 residues. V gave up 3 bases and J gave up 2 bases; unmatched junction bases: 6. CDR3 DNA: TGTGCCAGCAGCGCGGGGACAGGGGGGGTTCAAGAGACCCAGTACTTC. Translated, it gives CASSAGTGGVQETQYF.

This rearrangement joins TRBV29-1 to TRBJ1-5, with D maybe TRBD1 (6 bases). The CDR3 runs 14 residues. Germline V lookup: CDR1 SQVTM, CDR2 ANQGSEA. Trimming cost V 5 bases and J 5 bases, with 16 bases left between them. The chain's CDR3 is CSVRGTGRDQPQHF. Here the CDR3 DNA reads TGCAGCGTTAGAGGAACAGGGAGAGATCAGCCCCAGCATTTT.

This clone was counted only a few times. V and J are TRBV11-1 and TRBJ1-1, with D tentatively TRBD1 (5 bases). V lost 5 bases and J lost 4, with 23 bases in between. There are 17 residues in the CDR3. CDR1 is SGHAT, CDR2 FQDESV, per germline (reference sequence). This chain's CDR3 is CASSLERGGTSTTEAFF. CDR3 in DNA: TGTGCCAGCAGCCTCGAACGGGGGGGAACCTCCACCACTGAAGCTTTCTTT.

The chain links TRBV6-1 to TRBJ2-7; 11 bases match TRBD2. V shed 5 bases and J 0 bases; nucleotides not matched to a gene: 0. CDR1 MNHNS and CDR2 SASEGT come from the germline V gene. The CDR3 covers 14 residues. In DNA, the CDR3 is TGTGCCAGCAGTCTAGCGGGAGGCTCCTACGAGCAGTACTTC. It is translated as CASSLAGGSYEQYF.

V is TRBV6-5 and J is TRBJ1-2; D possibly corresponds to TRBD1 (5 bases). V gave up 2 bases and J gave up 6 bases, with 16 bases separating them. CDR1 is MNHEY, CDR2 SVGAGI, per germline. This CDR3 is built from 15 residues. In DNA form, the CDR3 reads TGTGCCAGCAGTTACCAGGGAGGGGAGAGGAATGGCTACACCTTC. It specifies CASSYQGGERNGYTF.